The 17 T cell receptor beta chains below were found in one sample sequenced in a study of T cells after yellow fever vaccination. Using its own MiXCR run on the 5' RACE reads, TCRdb lists one record per CDR3 protein. The data contain roughly 320,000 distinct CDR3 sequences, about 10% of them seen just once; the ten biggest clones take up about 3%. The material sequenced was CD4+ T cells sorted from PBMCs, taken 45 days after the yellow fever booster vaccination. The receptors were gathered from a man younger than 35 who received the YFV17D yellow fever vaccine.

V gene TRBV9 combines with J gene TRBJ2-1; D is undetermined. Germline V gene sequence: CDR1 SGDLS, CDR2 YYNGEE. Trimming shortened V by 2 bases and J by 7 bases, and 13 bases separated the two germline ends. This CDR3 is built from 14 residues. CDR3 amino acids: CASSVPHLGNEQFF. CDR3 DNA: TGTGCCAGCAGCGTCCCCCACTTAGGGAATGAGCAGTTCTTC.

This clonotype was seen more than once but under ten times. The chain recombines TRBV6-6 with TRBJ1-2; 7 bases map to TRBD1. V dropped 0 bases and J dropped 4; count of bases not matched to a gene: 2. The CDR3 has 14 amino acids. From germline, CDR1 is MNHNY and CDR2 SVGAGI (reference sequence). The CDR3 DNA is TGTGCCAGCAGTTACTCCGGGGACAGCTATGGCTACACCTTC. It yields the protein CASSYSGDSYGYTF.

The chain is built from TRBV6-6 and TRBJ2-1; 13 bases fit TRBD2. With 5 bases clipped from V and 5 bases from J, the junction kept 6 bases outside the gene matches. This CDR3 comprises 16 residues. Germline CDR1 MNHNY, CDR2 SVGAGI (reference sequence). This CDR3 is CASSLPTSGGNNEQFF. DNA for the CDR3: TGTGCCAGCAGTCTACCGACTAGCGGGGGGAACAATGAGCAGTTCTTC.

The genes are TRBV4-3 and TRBJ2-5; D is ambiguous. Trimming removed 1 base from V and 1 base from J, with 13 bases in between. CDR1 and CDR2 from the germline V gene are LGHNA and YSLEER. The CDR3 is 16 residues long. In DNA, the CDR3 is TGCGCCAGCAGCCAAGGGCCACGGCCGGGCCAAGAGACCCAGTACTTC. Translating gives CASSQGPRPGQETQYF.

This clonotype has just a few counts. The genes are TRBV7-2 and TRBJ1-4; D gene ambiguous. Germline CDR1 is SGHTA and CDR2 is FQGNSA. The germline V and J ends were trimmed by 1 base and 7 bases, with 10 bases remaining between them. The length of the CDR3 is 14 residues. This CDR3 reads CASSLEGLGEKLFF. CDR3 nucleotide sequence: TGTGCCAGCAGCTTAGAGGGCTTGGGTGAAAAACTGTTTTTT.

This clonotype came up a few times. The rearrangement uses TRBV27 and TRBJ2-3; the match to TRBD2 covers 11 bases. CDR1 MNHEY and CDR2 SMNVEV come from the germline V gene (reference sequence). Germline trimming cut 8 bases from V and 7 bases from J; bases unmatched to any gene: 14. The CDR3 sequence is 16 residues long. CDR3 sequence (DNA): TGTGCCAGCGCCCCTTATAGCGGGGGGGCCCTGTATACGCAGTATTTT. Translating gives CASAPYSGGALYTQYF.

The chain carries TRBV7-2 and TRBJ1-5, with a possible D match to TRBD1 (5 bases). This CDR3 has 14 residues. The germline CDR1 and CDR2 sequences are SGHTA and FQGNSA. The V and J ends lost 4 bases and 4 bases respectively, with 11 bases between them. CDR3 protein: CASSSGPTNQPQHF. CDR3 in DNA: TGTGCCAGCAGCTCGGGACCGACAAATCAGCCCCAGCATTTT.

This clonotype was counted many times. V is TRBV7-2 and J is TRBJ2-7; no reliable D call. From germline, CDR1 is SGHTA and CDR2 FQGNSA. With 0 bases removed from V and 6 bases from J, the gap between germline ends came to 12 bases. The length of the CDR3 is 14 residues. The CDR3 DNA is TGTGCCAGCAGCTTAGCCTACGACCAGTCCGAGCAGTACTTC. It is translated as CASSLAYDQSEQYF. Variable domain in full (rest from reference TRBV7-2 and TRBJ2-7): GAGVSQSPSNKVTEKGKDVELRCDPISGHTALYWYRQSLGQGLEFLIYFQGNSAPDKSGLPSDRFSAERTGGSVSTLTIQRTQQEDSAVYLCASSLAYDQSEQYFGPGTRLTVT.

This clonotype has a handful of counts. The V call is TRBV20-1, the J call TRBJ2-1; tentatively, D is TRBD1 (6 bases). Trimming took 6 bases from V and 6 from J, leaving 15 bases between them. CDR3 size: 13 residues. Germline V gives CDR1 DFQATT, CDR2 SNEGSKA (reference sequence). This CDR3 reads CSAHETGGNEQFF. DNA of the CDR3: TGCAGTGCCCACGAGACAGGAGGCAATGAGCAGTTCTTC.

This clonotype came up a few times. The genes are TRBV14 and TRBJ2-3; a possible D gene is TRBD1 (5 bases). From germline, CDR1 is SGHDN and CDR2 FVKESK. The V and J ends lost 3 bases and 7 bases respectively, with 11 bases between them. The CDR3 contains 13 residues. The CDR3: CASSQSGMNTQYF. For the CDR3, the DNA is TGTGCCAGCAGCCAGTCAGGGATGAATACGCAGTATTTT.

The chain has TRBV18 and TRBJ2-2, with a possible D match to TRBD2 (6 bases). V lost 1 base, J lost 1 base, and 13 bases lay in between. This CDR3 has 17 residues. The germline gives CDR1 KGHSH, CDR2 LQKENI. The CDR3 nucleotides read TGTGCCAGCTCACCACTTCTACTAGCCCAGAACACCGGGGAGCTGTTTTTT. It codes for CASSPLLLAQNTGELFF.

Note on this clonotype: The germline gene is not matched at one end of the junction; a read error may be the cause. J is TRBJ2-5 and V is TRBV7-7, with no clear D. This CDR3 comprises 13 residues. CDR1 is SSHAT, CDR2 FNYEAQ, per germline (reference sequence). CDR3 DNA sequence: TGTGCTAGCAGCTTAAGACCGGTTGGGACCCAGTACTTC. Protein: CASSLRPVGTQYF.

This chain connects TRBV10-3 to TRBJ2-5, with 7 bases fitting TRBD1. Germline trimming cut 10 bases from V and 3 bases from J; bases unmatched to any gene: 8. Germline lookup yields CDR1 ENHRY and CDR2 SYGVKD. The CDR3 runs 13 residues. CDR3 DNA sequence: TGTGCCACCGAGGAACAGGGGAAAGAGACCCAGTACTTC. Protein sequence: CATEEQGKETQYF.

The sample holds many counts of this clonotype. The V and J genes are TRBV6-5 and TRBJ1-6; no reliable D call. The CDR3 has 14 amino acids. V shed 8 bases and J shed 4 bases, with 12 bases lying between them. Germline lookup yields CDR1 MNHEY and CDR2 SVGAGI. The CDR3 sequence: CASAPAVYNSPLHF. Written as DNA, the CDR3 is TGTGCCAGCGCCCCGGCCGTTTATAATTCACCCCTCCACTTT.

V usage is TRBV10-3 and J usage is TRBJ2-3; 8 bases line up with TRBD2. V shed 5 bases and J 5 bases; nucleotides not matched to a gene: 9. Germline V gene lookup returns CDR1 ENHRY and CDR2 SYGVKD. CDR3 length: 15 residues. Written as DNA, the CDR3 is TGTGCCATCAGTCAAACGGGGGGGCAAGGAGATACGCAGTATTTT. Translation gives CAISQTGGQGDTQYF.

The V and J genes are TRBV24-1 and TRBJ1-6; possibly TRBD1 for D (6 bases). Trimming shortened V by 5 bases and J by 6 bases, and 16 bases separated the two germline ends. This CDR3 has 16 residues. In germline, CDR1 is KGHDR, CDR2 SFDVKD. CDR3 region: CATSGQGTGSNSPLHF. The CDR3 nucleotides are TGTGCCACCAGTGGTCAGGGGACGGGGAGTAATTCACCCCTCCACTTT.

The table lists this clonotype with many counts. The gene calls are TRBV7-9 and TRBJ1-2; D not certain. Germline V lookup: CDR1 SEHNR, CDR2 FQNEAQ (reference sequence). V was shortened by 1 base and J by 5 bases, with 11 bases between the two germline ends. The CDR3 sequence is 14 residues long. The CDR3 sequence: CASSLVVSPYGYTF. CDR3 in DNA: TGTGCCAGCAGCTTAGTGGTCTCCCCTTATGGCTACACCTTC.